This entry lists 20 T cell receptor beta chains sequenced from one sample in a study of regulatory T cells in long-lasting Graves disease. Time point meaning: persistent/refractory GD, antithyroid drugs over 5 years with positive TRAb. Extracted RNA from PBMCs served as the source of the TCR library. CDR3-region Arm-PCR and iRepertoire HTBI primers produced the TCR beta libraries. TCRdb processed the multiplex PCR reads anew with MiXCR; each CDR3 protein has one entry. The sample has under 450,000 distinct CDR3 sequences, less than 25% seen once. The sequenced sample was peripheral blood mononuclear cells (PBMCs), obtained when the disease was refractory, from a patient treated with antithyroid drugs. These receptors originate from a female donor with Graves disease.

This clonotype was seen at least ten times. The CDR3 loop reads CASSSDRALYGYTF. CDR3 sequence (DNA): TGTGCCAGCAGTAGTGACAGGGCCCTCTATGGCTACACCTTC. J is TRBJ1-2 and V is TRBV5-4; 7 positions agree with TRBD1. V trimming: 5 bases; J trimming: 4 bases; junction bases outside the gene matches: 8. Germline V gene lookup returns CDR1 SGHNT and CDR2 YYREEE (reference sequence). This CDR3 is 14 amino acids long.

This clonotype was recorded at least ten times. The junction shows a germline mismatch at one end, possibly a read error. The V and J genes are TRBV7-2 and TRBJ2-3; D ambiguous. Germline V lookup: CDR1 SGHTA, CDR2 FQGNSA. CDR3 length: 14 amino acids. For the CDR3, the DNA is TGTGCTAGCAGCTTAGGTTCTAGCACAGATACGCAGTATTTT. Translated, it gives CASSLGSSTDTQYF.

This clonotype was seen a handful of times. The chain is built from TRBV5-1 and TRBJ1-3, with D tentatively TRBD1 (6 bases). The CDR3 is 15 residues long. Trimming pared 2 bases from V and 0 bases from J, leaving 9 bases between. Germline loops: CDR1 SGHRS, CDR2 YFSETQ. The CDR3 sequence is CASSFSGDSGNTIYF. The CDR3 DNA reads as TGCGCCAGCAGCTTTTCAGGGGACTCTGGAAACACCATATATTTT. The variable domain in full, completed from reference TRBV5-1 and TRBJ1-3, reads KAGVTQTPRYLIKTRGQQVTLSCSPISGHRSVSWYQQTPGQGLQFLFEYFSETQRNKGNFPGRFSGRQFSNSRSEMNVSTLELGDSALYLCASSFSGDSGNTIYFGEGSWLTVV.

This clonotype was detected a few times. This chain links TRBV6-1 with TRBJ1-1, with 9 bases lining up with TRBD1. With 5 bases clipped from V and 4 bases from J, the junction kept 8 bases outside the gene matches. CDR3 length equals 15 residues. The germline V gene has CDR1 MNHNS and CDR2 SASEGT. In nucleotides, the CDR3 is TGTGCCAGCAGTCCCCTGACAGGGGGTGGCACTGAAGCTTTCTTT. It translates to CASSPLTGGGTEAFF.

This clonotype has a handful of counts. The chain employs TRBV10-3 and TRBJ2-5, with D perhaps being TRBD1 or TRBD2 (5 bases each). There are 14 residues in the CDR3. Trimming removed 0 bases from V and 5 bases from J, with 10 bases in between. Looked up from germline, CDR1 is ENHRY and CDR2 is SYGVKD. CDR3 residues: CAISESGDGETQYF. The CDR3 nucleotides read TGTGCCATCAGTGAGTCGGGGGATGGTGAGACCCAGTACTTC.

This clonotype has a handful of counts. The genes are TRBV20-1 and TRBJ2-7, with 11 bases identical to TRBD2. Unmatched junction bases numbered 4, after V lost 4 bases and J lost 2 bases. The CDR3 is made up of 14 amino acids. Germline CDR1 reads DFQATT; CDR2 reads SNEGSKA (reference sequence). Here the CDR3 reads CSATRLAGTYEQYF. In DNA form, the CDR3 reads TGCAGTGCTACACGACTAGCGGGGACCTACGAGCAGTACTTC.

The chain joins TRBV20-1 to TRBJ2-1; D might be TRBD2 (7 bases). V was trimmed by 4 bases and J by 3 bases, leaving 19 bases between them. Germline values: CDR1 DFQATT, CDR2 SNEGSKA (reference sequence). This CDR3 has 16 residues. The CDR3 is CSAIPARGGGYNEQFF. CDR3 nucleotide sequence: TGCAGTGCTATACCCGCCAGGGGAGGGGGCTACAATGAGCAGTTCTTC.

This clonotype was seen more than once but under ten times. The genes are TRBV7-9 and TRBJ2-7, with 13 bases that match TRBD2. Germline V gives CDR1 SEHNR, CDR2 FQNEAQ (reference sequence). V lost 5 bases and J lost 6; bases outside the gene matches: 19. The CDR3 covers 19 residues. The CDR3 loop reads CASSPWTPGLAGRSSEQYF. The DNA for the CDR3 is TGTGCCAGCAGCCCTTGGACCCCGGGACTAGCGGGACGAAGTTCCGAGCAGTACTTC.

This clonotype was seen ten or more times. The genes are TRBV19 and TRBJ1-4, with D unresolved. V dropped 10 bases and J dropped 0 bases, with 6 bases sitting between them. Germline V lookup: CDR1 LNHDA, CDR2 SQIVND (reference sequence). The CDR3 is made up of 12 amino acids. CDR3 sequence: CATVATNEKLFF. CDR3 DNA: TGTGCCACCGTCGCAACTAATGAAAAACTGTTTTTT.

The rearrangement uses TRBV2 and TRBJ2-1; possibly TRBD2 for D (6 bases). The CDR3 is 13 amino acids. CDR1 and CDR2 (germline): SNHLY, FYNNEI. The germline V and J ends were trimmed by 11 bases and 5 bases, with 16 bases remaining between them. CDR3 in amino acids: CAEWSGQNNEQFF. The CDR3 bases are TGTGCCGAGTGGAGCGGGCAGAACAATGAGCAGTTCTTC.

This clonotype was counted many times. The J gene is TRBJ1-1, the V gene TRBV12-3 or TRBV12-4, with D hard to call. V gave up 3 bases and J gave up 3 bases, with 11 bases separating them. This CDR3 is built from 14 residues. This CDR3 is CASSFADMHTEAFF. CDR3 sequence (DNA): TGTGCCAGCAGTTTCGCCGACATGCACACTGAAGCTTTCTTT.

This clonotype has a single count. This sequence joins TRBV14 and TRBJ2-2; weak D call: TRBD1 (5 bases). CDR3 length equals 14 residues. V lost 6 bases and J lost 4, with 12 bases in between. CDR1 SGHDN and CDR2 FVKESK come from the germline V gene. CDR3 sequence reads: CASRTDTFTGELFF. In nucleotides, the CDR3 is TGTGCCAGCAGGACGGACACTTTCACCGGGGAGCTGTTTTTT.

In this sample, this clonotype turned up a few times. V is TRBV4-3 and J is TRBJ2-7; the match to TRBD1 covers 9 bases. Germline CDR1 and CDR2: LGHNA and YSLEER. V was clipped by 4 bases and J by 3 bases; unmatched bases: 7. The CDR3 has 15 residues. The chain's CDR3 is CASSREQGASYEQYF. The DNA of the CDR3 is TGCGCCAGCAGCCGAGAACAGGGGGCAAGCTACGAGCAGTACTTC.

The CDR3 loop is CATSDPVGREQFF. Written as DNA, the CDR3 is TGTGCCACCAGTGACCCTGTCGGTCGTGAGCAGTTCTTC. This chain joins TRBV24-1 and TRBJ2-1; D gene ambiguous. From germline, CDR1 is KGHDR and CDR2 SFDVKD. Trimming shortened V by 4 bases and J by 9 bases, and 12 bases separated the two germline ends. The CDR3 runs 13 residues.

The CDR3 DNA reads TGCGCCAGCAGCTCGGGAGGGCAGCCGGAGACCCAGTACTTC. As protein: CASSSGGQPETQYF. The chain employs TRBV5-1 and TRBJ2-5; 8 nucleotides match TRBD2. This CDR3 contains 14 residues. V lost 3 bases, J lost 5 bases, and 6 bases stayed unmatched. The germline CDR1 and CDR2 sequences are SGHRS and YFSETQ.

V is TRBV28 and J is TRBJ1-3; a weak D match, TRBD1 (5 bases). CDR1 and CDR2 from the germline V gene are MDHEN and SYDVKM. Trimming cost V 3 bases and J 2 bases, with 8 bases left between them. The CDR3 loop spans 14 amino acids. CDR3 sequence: CASSFTGPGNTIYF. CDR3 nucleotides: TGTGCCAGCAGTTTTACAGGACCTGGAAACACCATATATTTT.

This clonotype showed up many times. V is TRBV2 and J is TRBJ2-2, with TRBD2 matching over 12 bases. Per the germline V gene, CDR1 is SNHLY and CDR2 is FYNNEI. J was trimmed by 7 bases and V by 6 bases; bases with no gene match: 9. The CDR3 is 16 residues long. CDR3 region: CASSLGLAGIFGELFF. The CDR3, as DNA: TGTGCCAGCAGCCTGGGACTAGCGGGCATATTCGGGGAGCTGTTTTTT. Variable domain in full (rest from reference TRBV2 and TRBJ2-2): EPEVTQTPSHQVTQMGQEVILRCVPISNHLYFYWYRQILGQKVEFLVSFYNNEISEKSEIFDDQFSVERPDGSNFTLKIRSTKLEDSAMYFCASSLGLAGIFGELFFGEGSRLTVL.

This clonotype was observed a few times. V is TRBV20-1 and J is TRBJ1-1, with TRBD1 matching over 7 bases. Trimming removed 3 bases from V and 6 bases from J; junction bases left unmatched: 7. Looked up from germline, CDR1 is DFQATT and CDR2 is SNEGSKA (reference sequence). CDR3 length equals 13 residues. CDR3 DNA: TGCAGTGCTAGTGGGCCCAGGGGGGCTGAAGCTTTCTTT. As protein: CSASGPRGAEAFF.

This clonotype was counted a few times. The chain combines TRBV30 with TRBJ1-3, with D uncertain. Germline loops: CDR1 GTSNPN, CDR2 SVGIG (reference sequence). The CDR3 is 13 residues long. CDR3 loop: CGRKADSGNTIYF. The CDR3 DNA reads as TGTGGAAGGAAGGCGGACTCTGGAAACACCATATATTTT. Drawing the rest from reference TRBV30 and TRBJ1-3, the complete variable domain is SQTIHQWPATLVQPVGSPLSLECTVEGTSNPNLYWYRQAAGRGLQLLFYSVGIGQISSEVPQNLSASRPQDRQFILSSKKLLLSDSGFYLCGRKADSGNTIYFGEGSWLTVV.

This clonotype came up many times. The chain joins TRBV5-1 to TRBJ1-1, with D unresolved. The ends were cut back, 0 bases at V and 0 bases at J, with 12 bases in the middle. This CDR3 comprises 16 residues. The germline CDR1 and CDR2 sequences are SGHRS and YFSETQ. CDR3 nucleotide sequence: TGCGCCAGCAGCTTGGGCTATGGCCCTCTGAACACTGAAGCTTTCTTT. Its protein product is CASSLGYGPLNTEAFF.